This T cell receptor beta chain was observed in a study of T cells in Graves' hyperthyroidism and ophthalmopathy. Amplified regions were TCR beta CDR3 sequences from RNA transcripts. Initially, a first-round RT-PCR of the TCR CDR3 employed the HTBI primer set. A single record per CDR3 protein comes from TCRdb applying MiXCR to the multiplex PCR reads. This sample has around 35,000 distinct CDR3 sequences; around 53% occur once, and the top ten carry 15% to 20%. The source material was blood. The TCR sequence derives from a man in his forties or fifties with Graves' ophthalmopathy.

In DNA form, the CDR3 reads TGTGCCAGCAGCTTAGGGCCGAGCTCTGGAAACACCTTC. Protein sequence: CASSLGPSSGNTF. This chain uses TRBV7-6 with TRBJ1-2, with D uncertain. CDR1 is SGHVS, CDR2 FNYEAQ, per germline. Trimming took off 1 base at V and 12 bases at J, with 15 bases between the two ends. This CDR3 spans 13 amino acids.